Below are 20 T cell receptor beta chains sequenced from a single sample in a study of T cell changes during pregnancy in multiple sclerosis. Repertoires were generated with immunoSEQ multiplex PCR, while TCRdb's copy carries only in-frame clones and drops some. The sample includes about 81,000 clones, 93% of them seen just once. The material was peripheral blood, obtained in the third trimester of pregnancy. All receptors come from a female donor in good health, enrolled as a control in a pregnancy study.

J is TRBJ2-1 and V is TRBV29-1; tentative D call: TRBD2 (7 bases). This CDR3 contains 16 residues. The ends were cut back, 7 bases at V and 0 bases at J, with 19 bases in the middle. CDR1 is SQVTM and CDR2 is ANQGSEA in the germline V gene. DNA of the CDR3: TGCAGCGCGCCGATTGCGGGGGCCGACTCCTACAATGAGCAGTTCTTC. This sequence encodes CSAPIAGADSYNEQFF.

V and J are TRBV28 and TRBJ1-2; D may be TRBD1 (5 bases). From germline, CDR1 is MDHEN and CDR2 SYDVKM. The CDR3 runs to 12 residues. V was clipped by 5 bases and J by 5 bases, with 9 bases between them. The CDR3 loop reads CASSHRQYGYTF. CDR3 bases: TGTGCCAGCAGTCACCGACAGTATGGCTACACCTTC.

The rearrangement links TRBV1 to TRBJ2-1; the table calls TRBD2, which could not be checked here. TRBV1 is described as a pseudogene. This CDR3 has 15 amino acids. The CDR3 loop reads CTSSRRAGGASEQFF. As DNA, the CDR3 is TGCACCAGCAGCCGCCGGGCAGGAGGGGCGAGTGAGCAGTTCTTC.

The chain recombines TRBV7-9 with TRBJ2-2; unclear D gene. This CDR3 is 14 amino acids long. V lost 2 bases and J 2 bases, leaving 6 bases between the germline ends. The germline CDR1 and CDR2 sequences are SEHNR and FQNEAQ (reference sequence). CDR3: CASSLNTNTGELFF. DNA for the CDR3: TGTGCCAGCAGCTTAAACACCAACACCGGGGAGCTGTTTTTT.

The chain is built from TRBV29-1 and TRBJ2-3, with 8 bases identical to TRBD1. The CDR3 length is 14 residues. With 7 bases clipped from V and 4 bases from J, the junction kept 10 bases outside the gene matches. Germline loops: CDR1 SQVTM, CDR2 ANQGSEA. The CDR3 DNA follows: TGCAGCGGACTCGACAGGGGACGTTCAGATACGCAGTATTTT. Amino acids: CSGLDRGRSDTQYF.

The rearrangement joins TRBV9 to TRBJ2-2; D remains ambiguous. The length of the CDR3 is 13 residues. Per germline, CDR1 SGDLS and CDR2 YYNGEE. Deletions cut 2 bases from V and 5 bases from J, with 7 bases between. For the CDR3, the DNA is TGTGCCAGCAGCGTCCTCGAGACCGGGGAGCTGTTTTTT. As protein: CASSVLETGELFF. Full variable domain (missing parts from reference TRBV9 and TRBJ2-2): DSGVTQTPKHLITATGQRVTLRCSPRSGDLSVYWYQQSLDQGLQFLIQYYNGEERAKGNILERFSAQQFPDLHSELNLSSLELGDSALYFCASSVLETGELFFGEGSRLTVL.

The count of this clone is one. The rearrangement joins TRBV5-1 to TRBJ1-4; 9 bases align to TRBD1. J gave up 2 bases and V 4 bases, and 6 bases lay outside the gene matches. This CDR3 comprises 16 residues. Germline-derived CDR1 and CDR2 are SGHRS and YFSETQ. DNA for the CDR3: TGCGCCAGCAGCCGGGACAGGGTTAGCACTAATGAAAAACTGTTTTTT. This translates into CASSRDRVSTNEKLFF.

Here the CDR3 reads CASSQAGTSGTQQYF. In DNA form, the CDR3 reads TGTGCCAGCAGCCAAGCCGGGACTAGCGGGACCCAGCAGTACTTC. This chain uses TRBV4-2 with TRBJ2-7; 13 nucleotides align to TRBD2. This CDR3 is built from 15 residues. Germline trimming cut 1 base from V and 8 bases from J; bases unmatched to any gene: 5. Germline-derived CDR1 and CDR2 are LGHNA and YNFKEQ.

This clone has a single count. The rearrangement links TRBV9 to TRBJ2-3; 12 bases are shared with TRBD2. The CDR3 consists of 16 residues. CDR1 is SGDLS, CDR2 YYNGEE, per germline. J lost 4 bases, V lost 3 bases, and 6 bases had no gene match. The CDR3 protein is CASSEIPSGRADTQYF. The CDR3 DNA sequence: TGTGCCAGCAGCGAGATCCCTAGCGGGAGGGCAGATACGCAGTATTTT.

The V call is TRBV28, the J call TRBJ1-4; D is uncertain. The CDR3 covers 16 residues. Germline CDR1 is MDHEN and CDR2 is SYDVKM. V lost 5 bases and J lost 4, with 17 bases in between. The CDR3 here is CASSVLDTGDNEKLFF. The CDR3 region has the DNA TGTGCCAGCAGTGTCCTAGACACCGGGGATAATGAAAAACTGTTTTTT.

This clone appeared once. The genes are TRBV29-1 and TRBJ1-4; D possibly corresponds to TRBD1 (5 bases). Trimming removed 7 bases at V and 8 bases at J, with 17 bases between. In germline, CDR1 is SQVTM, CDR2 ANQGSEA. The CDR3 runs 13 residues. The CDR3, as DNA: TGCAGCGCCGGGGGTGGGGAAAGGGAAAAACTGTTTTTT. Amino acid sequence: CSAGGGEREKLFF.

This chain connects TRBV2 to TRBJ1-1; D is possibly TRBD1 (6 bases). The CDR3 is made up of 12 amino acids. The germline gives CDR1 SNHLY, CDR2 FYNNEI. V lost 6 bases and J lost 4, with 9 bases in between. DNA for the CDR3: TGTGCCAGCAGCCTCAGGGGCACTGAAGCTTTCTTT. This sequence encodes CASSLRGTEAFF.

V gene TRBV27 combines with J gene TRBJ2-1, with TRBD2 identical over 8 bases. The germline V gene has CDR1 MNHEY and CDR2 SMNVEV (reference sequence). CDR3 length equals 13 residues. V lost 3 bases and J lost 6; bases outside the gene matches: 1. CDR3 bases: TGTGCCAGCAGTTTGGGACTAGGCAATGAGCAGTTCTTC. This codes for CASSLGLGNEQFF.

The CDR3 coding sequence is TGTGCCAGCAGTTTAGTGACCCGGGGGGGGGCTTTCTTT. This codes for CASSLVTRGGAFF. This chain joins TRBV28 and TRBJ1-1, with D possibly TRBD1 on 5 matching bases. Trimming stripped 2 bases from V and 11 bases from J, with 15 bases between. The CDR3 length is 13 residues. Germline values: CDR1 MDHEN, CDR2 SYDVKM.

This clone was recorded many times. The chain links TRBV6-4 to TRBJ2-2, with no clear D. From germline, CDR1 is MRHNA and CDR2 SNTAGT. Deletions cut 0 bases from V and 0 bases from J, with 5 bases between. CDR3 length: 15 amino acids. The CDR3 DNA sequence: TGTGCCAGCAGTGACTCCGACTCGAACACCGGGGAGCTGTTTTTT. Translation gives CASSDSDSNTGELFF.

The chain employs TRBV27 and TRBJ2-1, with 7 bases lining up with TRBD2. Germline CDR1 reads MNHEY; CDR2 reads SMNVEV (reference sequence). J was trimmed by 9 bases and V by 5 bases; bases with no gene match: 7. This CDR3 spans 13 amino acids. The CDR3 nucleotides are TGTGCCAGCAGTACAGGACTAGGAGGTGAGCAGTTCTTC. Protein sequence: CASSTGLGGEQFF.

This sequence joins TRBV5-4 and TRBJ1-1; 10 bases are a match to TRBD1. The CDR3 is 16 residues long. Germline V gene lookup returns CDR1 SGHNT and CDR2 YYREEE (reference sequence). The trim removed 3 bases at V and 4 bases at J, leaving 9 bases unmatched. The CDR3 DNA reads TGTGCCAGCAGCTCTAGACAGGGGGCGCGGGGCACTGAAGCTTTCTTT. Translating gives CASSSRQGARGTEAFF.

V and J are TRBV11-2 and TRBJ1-3; the D gene is possibly TRBD1 (5 bases). Germline assignment: CDR1 SGHAT and CDR2 FQNNGV. V was trimmed by 3 bases and J by 3 bases, leaving 15 bases between them. The CDR3 spans 16 residues. The DNA for the CDR3 is TGTGCCAGCAGCTTCAGGCCCCAGGGTCGTGGAAACACCATATATTTT. It yields the protein CASSFRPQGRGNTIYF.

The chain uses TRBV6-1 and TRBJ1-1; perhaps TRBD1 as D (6 bases). From germline, CDR1 is MNHNS and CDR2 SASEGT. V was pared by 7 bases and J by 11 bases, with 17 bases between. The length of the CDR3 is 12 residues. CDR3 DNA: TGTGCCAGCATTATACAGGGTTTGAGCGCTTTCTTT. It is translated as CASIIQGLSAFF.

The chain carries TRBV27 and TRBJ1-1; 9 nucleotides line up with TRBD1. Losses at the gene ends were 5 bases for V and 5 bases for J; bases not matched to a gene: 6. Germline assignment: CDR1 MNHEY and CDR2 SMNVEV (reference sequence). The length of the CDR3 is 14 residues. Here the CDR3 reads CASSPQGAWTEAFF. The CDR3, as DNA: TGTGCCAGCAGTCCACAGGGGGCGTGGACTGAAGCTTTCTTT.